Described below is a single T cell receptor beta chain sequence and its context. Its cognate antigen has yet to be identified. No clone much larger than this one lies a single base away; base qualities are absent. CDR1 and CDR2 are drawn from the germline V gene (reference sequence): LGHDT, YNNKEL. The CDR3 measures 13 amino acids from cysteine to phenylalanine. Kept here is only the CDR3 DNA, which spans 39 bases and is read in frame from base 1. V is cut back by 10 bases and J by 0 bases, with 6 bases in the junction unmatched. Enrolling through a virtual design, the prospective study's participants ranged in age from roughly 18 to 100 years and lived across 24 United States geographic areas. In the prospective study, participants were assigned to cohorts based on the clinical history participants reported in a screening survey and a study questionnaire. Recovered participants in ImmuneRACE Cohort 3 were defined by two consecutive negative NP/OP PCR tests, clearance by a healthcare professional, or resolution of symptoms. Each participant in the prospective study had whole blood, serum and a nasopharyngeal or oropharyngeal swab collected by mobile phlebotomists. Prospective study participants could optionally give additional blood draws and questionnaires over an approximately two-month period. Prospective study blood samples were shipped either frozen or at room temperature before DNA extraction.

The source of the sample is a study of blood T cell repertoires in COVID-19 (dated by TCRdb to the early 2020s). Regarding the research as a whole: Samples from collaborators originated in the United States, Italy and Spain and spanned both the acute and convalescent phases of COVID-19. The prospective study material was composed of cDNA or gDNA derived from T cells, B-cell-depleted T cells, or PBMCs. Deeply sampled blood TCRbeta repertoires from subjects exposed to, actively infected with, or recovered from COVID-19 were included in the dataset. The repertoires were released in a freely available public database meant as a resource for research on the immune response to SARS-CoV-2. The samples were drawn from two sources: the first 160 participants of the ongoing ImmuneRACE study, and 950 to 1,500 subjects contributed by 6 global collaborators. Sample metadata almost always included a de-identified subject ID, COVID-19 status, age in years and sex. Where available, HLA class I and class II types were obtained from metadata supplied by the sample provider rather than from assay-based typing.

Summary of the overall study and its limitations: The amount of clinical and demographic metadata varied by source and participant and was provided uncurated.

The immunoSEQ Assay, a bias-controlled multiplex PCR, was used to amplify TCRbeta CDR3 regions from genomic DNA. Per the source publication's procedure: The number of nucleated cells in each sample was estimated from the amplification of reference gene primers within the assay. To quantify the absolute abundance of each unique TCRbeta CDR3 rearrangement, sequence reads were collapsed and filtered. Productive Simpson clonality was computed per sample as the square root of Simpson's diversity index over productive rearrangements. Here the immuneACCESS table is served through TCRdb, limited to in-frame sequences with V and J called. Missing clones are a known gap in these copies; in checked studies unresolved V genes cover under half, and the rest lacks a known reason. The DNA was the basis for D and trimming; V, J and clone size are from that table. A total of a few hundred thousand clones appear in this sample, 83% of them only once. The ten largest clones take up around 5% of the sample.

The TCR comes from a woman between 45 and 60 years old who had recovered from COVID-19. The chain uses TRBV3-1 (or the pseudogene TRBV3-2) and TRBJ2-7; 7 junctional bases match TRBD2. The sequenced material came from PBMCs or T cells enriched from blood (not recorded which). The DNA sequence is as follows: TGTGCCACCAGTCGGGGGGACTCCTACGAGCAGTACTTC. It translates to CATSRGDSYEQYF.